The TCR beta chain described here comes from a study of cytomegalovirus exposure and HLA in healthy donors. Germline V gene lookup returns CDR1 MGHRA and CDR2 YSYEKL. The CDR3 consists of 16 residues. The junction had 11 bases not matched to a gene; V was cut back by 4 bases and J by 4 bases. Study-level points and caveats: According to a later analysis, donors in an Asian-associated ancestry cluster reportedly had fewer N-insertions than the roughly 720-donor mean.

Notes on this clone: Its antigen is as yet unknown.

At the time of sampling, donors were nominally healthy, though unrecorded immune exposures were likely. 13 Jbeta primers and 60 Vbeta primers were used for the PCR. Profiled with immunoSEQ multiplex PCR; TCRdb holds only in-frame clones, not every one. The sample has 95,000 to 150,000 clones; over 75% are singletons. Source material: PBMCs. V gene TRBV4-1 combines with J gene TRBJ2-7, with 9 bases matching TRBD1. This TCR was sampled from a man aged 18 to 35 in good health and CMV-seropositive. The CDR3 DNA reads TGCGCCAGCAGCCGCGACGAAGGGACAGGGAAATACGAGCAGTACTTC. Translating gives CASSRDEGTGKYEQYF.